This passage covers 29 T cell receptor beta chains from one sample sequenced in a study of cytomegalovirus exposure and HLA in healthy donors. The PCR ran on 60 Vbeta and 13 Jbeta primers. This table comes from immunoSEQ multiplex PCR, and its TCRdb copy is limited to in-frame clones, with some not included. The sample carries over 150,000 clones, roughly 75% recorded once. Sequencing was done on a sample of PBMCs. The receptors stem from a male donor in good health and CMV-seronegative.

The chain recombines TRBV5-1 with TRBJ2-1; no clear D. CDR1 is SGHRS, CDR2 YFSETQ, per germline. V was clipped by 4 bases and J by 8 bases, with 19 bases between them. The CDR3 contains 15 residues. The CDR3 sequence: CASSPPSSLKDEQFF. CDR3 nucleotides: TGCGCCAGCAGCCCCCCTAGTTCTTTGAAGGATGAGCAGTTCTTC.

With respect to this clone: Sequence at one end of the junction differs from germline and may be a read error. The rearrangement joins TRBV6-5 to TRBJ1-1, with D uncertain. This CDR3 comprises 9 residues. Germline V gene data show CDR1 as MNHEY and CDR2 as SVGAGI. CDR3: CASSYSAGW. CDR3 nucleotide sequence: TGTGCCAGCAGTTACTCCGCAGGCTGG.

This clone was counted between two and nine times. V and J are TRBV9 and TRBJ1-2, with TRBD1 as a possible D gene (5 bases). V lost 2 bases and J lost 5, with 19 bases in between. The CDR3 sequence is 16 residues long. Germline CDR1 is SGDLS and CDR2 is YYNGEE. CDR3 region: CASSVEAGRLGYGYTF. CDR3 DNA: TGTGCCAGCAGCGTGGAGGCAGGGAGGTTGGGGTATGGCTACACCTTC.

This rearrangement joins TRBV5-1 to TRBJ2-6; D remains unclear. The germline CDR1 and CDR2 sequences are SGHRS and YFSETQ. The CDR3 totals 15 residues. V was cut by 4 bases and J by 2 bases, with 10 bases left in between. CDR3 amino acids: CASSTNPPGANVLTF. The CDR3 nucleotides read TGCGCCAGCAGCACTAACCCGCCTGGGGCCAACGTCCTGACTTTC.

The chain is built from TRBV14 and TRBJ2-7; 12 bases line up with TRBD2. The CDR3 covers 22 residues. CDR1 and CDR2 (germline): SGHDN, FVKESK. The junction had 23 bases not matched to a gene; V was cut back by 3 bases and J by 2 bases. CDR3 loop: CASSHLSGQGRLAGDLTYEQYF. CDR3 sequence (DNA): TGTGCCAGCAGCCATCTTTCCGGGCAGGGGAGACTAGCGGGGGACCTGACCTACGAGCAGTACTTC.

V usage is TRBV6-5 and J usage is TRBJ2-5; TRBD2 might be the D (6 bases). Matching the DNA end better, TRBJ2-7 makes the J call doubtful. This CDR3 contains 15 residues. CDR1 MNHEY and CDR2 SVGAGI come from the germline V gene. CDR3: CASSPGGTLSYEQYF. The CDR3, as DNA: TGTGCCAGCAGCCCAGGCGGGACTCTCTCCTACGAGCAGTACTTC.

This chain joins TRBV7-8 and TRBJ2-3; 12 bases fit TRBD2. Germline lookup yields CDR1 SGHVS and CDR2 FQNEAQ. Losses at the gene ends were 5 bases for V and 5 bases for J; bases not matched to a gene: 11. The CDR3 length is 17 residues. CDR3 region: CASSVRTSGTQGDTQYF. CDR3 DNA: TGTGCCAGCAGCGTCAGGACTAGCGGGACCCAGGGAGATACGCAGTATTTT.

The V call is TRBV5-4, the J call TRBJ2-1; D perhaps matches TRBD2 (5 bases). CDR3 length: 16 amino acids. Trimming stripped 0 bases from V and 0 bases from J, with 10 bases between. Per the germline V gene, CDR1 is SGHNT and CDR2 is YYREEE (reference sequence). CDR3 residues: CASSLGARGSYNEQFF. The CDR3 nucleotides read TGTGCCAGCAGCTTGGGGGCTCGGGGCTCCTACAATGAGCAGTTCTTC.

This chain joins TRBV28 and TRBJ2-3; a weak D match, TRBD2 (6 bases). Trimming took 6 bases from V and 8 from J, leaving 9 bases between them. This CDR3 spans 11 amino acids. The germline V gene encodes CDR1 MDHEN and CDR2 SYDVKM. As DNA, the CDR3 is TGTGCCAGCAGCTTGGAGGGTACGCAGTATTTT. It is translated as CASSLEGTQYF.

The rearrangement joins TRBV6-1 to TRBJ2-1; no firm D call. Germline V gives CDR1 MNHNS, CDR2 SASEGT. There are 16 residues in the CDR3. V lost 1 base and J lost 6, with 16 bases in between. In nucleotides, the CDR3 is TGTGCCAGCAGTGAAGAATACCCCAGTTTATCCAATGAGCAGTTCTTC. Its protein is CASSEEYPSLSNEQFF.

The gene calls are TRBV5-1 and TRBJ2-3; the match to TRBD2 covers 9 bases. The length of the CDR3 is 15 residues. The germline CDR1 and CDR2 sequences are SGHRS and YFSETQ. V was pared by 4 bases and J by 2 bases, with 5 bases of the junction left unmatched. This CDR3 is CASSTAGGPTDTQYF. The CDR3 DNA reads as TGCGCCAGCAGCACTGCGGGGGGGCCCACAGATACGCAGTATTTT.

This sequence joins TRBV4-2 and TRBJ1-4; D unclear. V gave up 2 bases and J gave up 0 bases, with 10 bases separating them. The germline V gene encodes CDR1 LGHNA and CDR2 YNFKEQ. The CDR3 totals 16 residues. CDR3 bases: TGTGCCAGCAGCCAACAAGACTCTGCAACTAATGAAAAACTGTTTTTT. Translating it yields CASSQQDSATNEKLFF.

The chain has TRBV6-4 and TRBJ2-2, with 7 bases matching TRBD2. V shed 5 bases and J 3 bases; nucleotides not matched to a gene: 0. Germline V lookup: CDR1 MRHNA, CDR2 SNTAGT. This CDR3 is 13 amino acids long. The CDR3 here is CASSSGDTGELFF. CDR3 coding DNA: TGTGCCAGCAGTAGCGGGGACACCGGGGAGCTGTTTTTT.

This clone was recorded once. The chain recombines TRBV5-8 with TRBJ1-2, with 8 bases fitting TRBD1. Germline CDR1 SGHTS, CDR2 YDEGEE. The CDR3 is 13 residues long. V shed 5 bases and J 8 bases; nucleotides not matched to a gene: 8. Here the CDR3 reads CASRQGTGGGYTF. The CDR3 DNA is TGTGCCAGCAGGCAAGGGACAGGAGGCGGCTACACCTTC.

V gene TRBV27 combines with J gene TRBJ2-3, with 9 bases lining up with TRBD2. The CDR3 contains 16 residues. Germline V gives CDR1 MNHEY, CDR2 SMNVEV (reference sequence). The J segment lost 9 bases and the V segment lost 2 bases, leaving 12 bases of the junction unmatched. CDR3: CASSLSLAGRRDTQYF. Written as DNA, the CDR3 is TGTGCCAGCAGTTTAAGCCTAGCGGGAAGACGTGACACGCAGTATTTT.

The chain employs TRBV6-5 and TRBJ1-1; 8 bases are shared with TRBD1. The CDR3 consists of 15 residues. Germline CDR1 MNHEY, CDR2 SVGAGI. V gave up 8 bases and J gave up 6 bases; unmatched junction bases: 14. The CDR3 protein is CASGDRRGSEPEAFF. The CDR3 DNA reads as TGTGCCAGCGGGGACAGGCGGGGTTCGGAGCCTGAAGCTTTCTTT.

The chain has TRBV14 and TRBJ2-1; 14 bases are shared with TRBD2. Germline CDR1 SGHDN, CDR2 FVKESK. The CDR3 runs to 17 residues. Trimming took 4 bases from V and 6 from J; bases not matched to a gene: 8. The CDR3 nucleotides read TGTGCCAGCAGCCCCCTTGGACTAGCGGGAGGAATCAATGAGCAGTTCTTC. It is translated as CASSPLGLAGGINEQFF. Using reference TRBV14 and TRBJ2-1 for the parts outside the CDR3, the full variable domain is EAGVTQFPSHSVIEKGQTVTLRCDPISGHDNLYWYRRVMGKEIKFLLHFVKESKQDESGMPNNRFLAERTGGTYSTLKVQPAELEDSGVYFCASSPLGLAGGINEQFFGPGTRLTVL.

The rearrangement links TRBV21-1 to TRBJ1-5; TRBD1, the table's D call, was not compared with the DNA. TRBV21-1 is a documented pseudogene. The CDR3 is made up of 18 amino acids. The CDR3 spells CASSPRDRGNYSNQPQHF. For the CDR3, the DNA is TGTGCCAGCAGCCCCAGAGACAGGGGCAATTATAGCAATCAGCCCCAGCATTTT.

The chain employs TRBV4-2 and TRBJ2-3; 8 bases match TRBD2. CDR1 and CDR2 from the germline V gene are LGHNA and YNFKEQ. The CDR3 contains 14 residues. V was pared by 4 bases and J by 5 bases, with 5 bases of the junction left unmatched. CDR3 coding DNA: TGTGCCAGCAGCCCCGGGACTAGTCAAGATACGCAGTATTTT. Amino acid sequence: CASSPGTSQDTQYF.

V usage is TRBV28 and J usage is TRBJ1-4, with a possible D match to TRBD1 (5 bases). This CDR3 has 16 amino acids. Germline V gene data show CDR1 as MDHEN and CDR2 as SYDVKM. V was pared by 6 bases and J by 6 bases, with 20 bases between. CDR3 coding DNA: TGTGCCAGCAGCCCAAACCCCGGGCGGGGGTATGAAAAACTGTTTTTT. It yields the protein CASSPNPGRGYEKLFF.

This chain uses TRBV30 with TRBJ1-3; a weak D match, TRBD1 (6 bases). This CDR3 spans 14 amino acids. Germline CDR1 and CDR2: GTSNPN and SVGIG (reference sequence). Trimming took off 0 bases at V and 4 bases at J, with 10 bases between the two ends. CDR3 sequence (DNA): TGTGCCTGGAGTGTTCAGCAGGGGGGAAACACCATATATTTT. This codes for CAWSVQQGGNTIYF.

This CDR3 is CASSPRAGTGELFF. CDR3 nucleotide sequence: TGTGCCAGCAGCCCCCGTGCCGGGACCGGGGAGCTGTTTTTT. This sequence joins TRBV9 and TRBJ2-2; no firm D call. Trimming removed 4 bases from V and 5 bases from J, with 12 bases in between. The CDR3 length is 14 residues. The germline V gene encodes CDR1 SGDLS and CDR2 YYNGEE. Combining the CDR3 with reference TRBV9 and TRBJ2-2 gives the whole variable domain DSGVTQTPKHLITATGQRVTLRCSPRSGDLSVYWYQQSLDQGLQFLIQYYNGEERAKGNILERFSAQQFPDLHSELNLSSLELGDSALYFCASSPRAGTGELFFGEGSRLTVL.

This chain uses TRBV2 with TRBJ2-5, with D perhaps TRBD2 (6 bases). Germline loops: CDR1 SNHLY, CDR2 FYNNEI. This CDR3 is 15 amino acids long. V shed 0 bases and J shed 4 bases, with 12 bases lying between them. The CDR3 DNA follows: TGTGCCAGCAGTGAAGCGCGGAGGGCCCGAGAGACCCAGTACTTC. Translating it yields CASSEARRARETQYF.

As regards this clone: Other DNA sequences in the same sample also yield this CDR3. V is TRBV6-5 and J is TRBJ1-5; D remains unclear. CDR1 MNHEY and CDR2 SVGAGI come from the germline V gene. V was cut by 0 bases and J by 2 bases, with 5 bases left in between. This CDR3 has 14 amino acids. CDR3: CASSYSGGNQPQHF. CDR3 in DNA: TGTGCCAGCAGTTACTCCGGGGGCAATCAGCCCCAGCATTTT.

This rearrangement joins TRBV6-4 to TRBJ2-3; 8 positions match TRBD2. The CDR3 contains 15 residues. Trimming at V came to 3 bases and at J to 1 base, leaving 3 bases not matched to a gene. Germline CDR1 is MRHNA and CDR2 is SNTAGT. The CDR3 nucleotides read TGTGCCAGCAGTGAGGGAGCGGGGGGCACAGATACGCAGTATTTT. Translation gives CASSEGAGGTDTQYF.

The genes are TRBV2 and TRBJ2-5; a weak D match, TRBD2 (5 bases). CDR1 is SNHLY and CDR2 is FYNNEI in the germline V gene. CDR3 length equals 16 residues. The V and J ends lost 3 bases and 0 bases respectively, with 14 bases between them. The CDR3 nucleotides read TGTGCCAGCAGTGATCTCTCCTGGACTGACCAAGAGACCCAGTACTTC. The encoded protein is CASSDLSWTDQETQYF.

The chain links TRBV6-5 to TRBJ2-2, with a weak D call TRBD2 (6 bases). The germline gives CDR1 MNHEY, CDR2 SVGAGI. The CDR3 is 13 amino acids. V was clipped by 6 bases and J by 7 bases, with 12 bases between them. The CDR3, as DNA: TGTGCCAGCAGGACACTAGCAGGCGGGGAGCTGTTTTTT. Its protein is CASRTLAGGELFF.

The chain recombines TRBV5-6 with TRBJ1-3, with D maybe TRBD1 (5 bases). There are 15 residues in the CDR3. CDR1 SGHDT and CDR2 YYEEEE come from the germline V gene. Trimming took off 0 bases at V and 1 base at J, with 8 bases between the two ends. CDR3: CASSLVAGSGNTIYF. The CDR3 DNA is TGTGCCAGCAGCTTGGTGGCAGGGTCTGGAAACACCATATATTTT. The full variable domain, completed using reference TRBV5-6 and TRBJ1-3, is DAGVTQSPTHLIKTRGQQVTLRCSPKSGHDTVSWYQQALGQGPQFIFQYYEEEERQRGNFPDRFSGHQFPNYSSELNVNALLLGDSALYLCASSLVAGSGNTIYFGEGSWLTVV.

This clone was observed a handful of times. The gene calls are TRBV5-1 and TRBJ2-7; 9 bases are a match to TRBD1. The CDR3 has 17 residues. From germline, CDR1 is SGHRS and CDR2 YFSETQ. With 0 bases clipped from V and 0 bases from J, the junction kept 7 bases outside the gene matches. The CDR3 reads CASSLGLGQGSSYEQYF. In DNA, the CDR3 is TGCGCCAGCAGCTTGGGTCTGGGACAGGGAAGCTCCTACGAGCAGTACTTC. The full variable domain, rest sourced from reference TRBV5-1 and TRBJ2-7, is KAGVTQTPRYLIKTRGQQVTLSCSPISGHRSVSWYQQTPGQGLQFLFEYFSETQRNKGNFPGRFSGRQFSNSRSEMNVSTLELGDSALYLCASSLGLGQGSSYEQYFGPGTRLTVT.